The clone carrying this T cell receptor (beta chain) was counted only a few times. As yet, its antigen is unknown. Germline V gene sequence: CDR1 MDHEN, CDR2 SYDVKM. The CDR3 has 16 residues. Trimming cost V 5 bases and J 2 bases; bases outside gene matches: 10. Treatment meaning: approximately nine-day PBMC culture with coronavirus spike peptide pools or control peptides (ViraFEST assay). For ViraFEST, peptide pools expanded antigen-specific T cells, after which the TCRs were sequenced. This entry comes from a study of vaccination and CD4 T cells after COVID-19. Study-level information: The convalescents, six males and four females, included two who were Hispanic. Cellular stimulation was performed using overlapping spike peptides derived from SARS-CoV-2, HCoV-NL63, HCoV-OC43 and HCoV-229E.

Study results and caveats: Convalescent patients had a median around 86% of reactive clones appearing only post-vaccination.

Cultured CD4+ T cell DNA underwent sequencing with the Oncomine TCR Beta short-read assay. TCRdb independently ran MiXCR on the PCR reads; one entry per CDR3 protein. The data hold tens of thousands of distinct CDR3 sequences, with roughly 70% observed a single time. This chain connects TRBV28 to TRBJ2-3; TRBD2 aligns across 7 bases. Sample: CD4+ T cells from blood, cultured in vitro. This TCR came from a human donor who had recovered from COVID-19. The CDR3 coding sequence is TGTGCCAGCAGTCCCCATGGGAGGGGTTTCACAGATACGCAGTATTTT. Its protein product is CASSPHGRGFTDTQYF.